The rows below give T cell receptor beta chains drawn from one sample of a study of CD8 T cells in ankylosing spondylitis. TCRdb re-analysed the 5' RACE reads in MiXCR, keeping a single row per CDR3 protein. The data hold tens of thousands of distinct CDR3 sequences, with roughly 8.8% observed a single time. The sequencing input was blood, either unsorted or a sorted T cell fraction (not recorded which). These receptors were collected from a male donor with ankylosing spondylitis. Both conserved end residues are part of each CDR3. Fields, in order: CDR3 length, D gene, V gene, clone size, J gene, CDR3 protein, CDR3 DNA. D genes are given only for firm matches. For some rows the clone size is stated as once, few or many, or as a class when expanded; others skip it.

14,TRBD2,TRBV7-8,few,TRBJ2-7,CASSSTSLSYEQYF,TGTGCCAGCAGCTCGACTAGCCTCTCCTACGAGCAGTACTTC
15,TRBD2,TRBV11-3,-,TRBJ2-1,CASSPLGTSHNEQFF,TGTGCCAGCAGCCCCCTCGGGACTAGCCACAATGAGCAGTTCTTC
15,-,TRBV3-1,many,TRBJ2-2,CASSPVLMNTGELFF,TGTGCCAGCAGCCCGGTGCTCATGAACACCGGGGAGCTGTTTTTT
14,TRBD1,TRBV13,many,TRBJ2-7,CASSLGTGTHEQYF,TGTGCCAGCAGCTTAGGGACAGGGACCCACGAGCAGTACTTC
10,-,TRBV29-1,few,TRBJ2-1,CSVREHEQFF,TGCAGCGTGAGGGAGCATGAGCAGTTCTTC
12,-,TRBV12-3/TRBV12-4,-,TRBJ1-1,CASITGNTEAFF,TGTGCCAGCATCACAGGGAACACTGAAGCTTTCTTT
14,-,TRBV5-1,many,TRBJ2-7,CASSLASNPYEQYF,TGCGCCAGCAGCTTGGCCTCTAACCCCTACGAGCAGTACTTC
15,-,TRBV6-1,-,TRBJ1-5,CASSPSIYSNQPQHF,TGTGCCAGCAGCCCCTCCATCTATAGCAATCAGCCCCAGCATTTT
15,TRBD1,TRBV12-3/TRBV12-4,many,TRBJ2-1,CASSLRDRGVHEQFF,TGTGCCAGCAGTCTCCGGGACAGGGGGGTTCATGAGCAGTTCTTC
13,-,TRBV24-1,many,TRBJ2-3,CATSDQVGDTQYF,TGTGCCACCAGTGATCAAGTCGGAGATACGCAGTATTTT
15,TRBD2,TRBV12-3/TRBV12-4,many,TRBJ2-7,CASSPTSGTSYEQYF,TGTGCCAGCAGCCCCACTAGCGGGACCTCCTACGAGCAGTACTTC
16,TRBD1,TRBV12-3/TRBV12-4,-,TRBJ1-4,CASSLRQGLSNEKLFF,TGTGCCAGCAGTTTAAGACAGGGTCTGTCTAATGAAAAACTGTTTTTT
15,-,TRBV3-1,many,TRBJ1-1,CASSQVPAFETEAFF,TGTGCCAGCAGCCAAGTCCCCGCTTTCGAGACTGAAGCTTTCTTT
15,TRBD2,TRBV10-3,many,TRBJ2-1,CAISPGTSDYNEQFF,TGTGCCATCAGCCCCGGGACTAGCGACTACAATGAGCAGTTCTTC
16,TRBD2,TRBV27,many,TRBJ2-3,CASSLVLAGGSDTQYF,TGTGCCAGCAGTTTAGTCTTGGCGGGAGGATCGGATACGCAGTATTTT
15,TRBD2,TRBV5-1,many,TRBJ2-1,CASSLVSGTPNEQFF,TGCGCCAGCAGCTTGGTTAGCGGGACACCCAATGAGCAGTTCTTC
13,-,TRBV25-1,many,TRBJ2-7,CASSEFLAYEQYF,TGTGCCAGCAGTGAGTTCCTAGCCTACGAGCAGTACTTC
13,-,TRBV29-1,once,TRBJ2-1,CSVGQPNYNEQLF,TGCAGCGTTGGACAGCCGAATTACAATGAGCAGTTATTC
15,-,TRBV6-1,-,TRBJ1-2,CASSPQGLSLYGYTF,TGTGCCAGCAGTCCCCAGGGCCTATCTCTCTATGGCTACACCTTC
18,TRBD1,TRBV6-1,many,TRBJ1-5,CASSRRVSGGNSNQPQHF,TGTGCCAGCAGCCGGCGGGTTTCAGGGGGGAATAGCAATCAGCCCCAGCATTTT
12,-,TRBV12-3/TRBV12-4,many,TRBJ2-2,CASSSHTGELFF,TGTGCCAGCAGTTCGCACACCGGGGAGCTGTTTTTT
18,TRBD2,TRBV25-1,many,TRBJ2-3,CASSLIATSGSSTDTQYF,TGTGCCAGCAGCCTTATTGCCACTAGCGGCTCAAGCACAGATACGCAGTATTTT
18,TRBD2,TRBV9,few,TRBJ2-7,CASSASSTSGRPFYEQYF,TGTGCCAGCAGCGCCTCCTCCACTAGCGGGCGACCTTTCTACGAGCAGTACTTC
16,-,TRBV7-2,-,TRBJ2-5,CASSLGGSGWAETQYF,TGTGCCAGCAGCTTAGGCGGGTCGGGGTGGGCAGAGACCCAGTACTTC
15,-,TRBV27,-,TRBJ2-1,CASSPIGAGYNEQFF,TGTGCCAGCAGTCCGATAGGAGCGGGTTACAATGAGCAGTTCTTC
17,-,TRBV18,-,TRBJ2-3,CASSPPRQDPSTDTQYF,TGTGCCAGCTCACCGCCCAGACAGGACCCTAGCACAGATACGCAGTATTTT
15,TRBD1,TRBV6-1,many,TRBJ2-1,CASSQGQGLDNEQFF,TGTGCCAGCAGCCAGGGACAGGGGTTGGACAATGAGCAGTTCTTC
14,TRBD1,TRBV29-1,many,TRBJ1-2,CSAQGTGTNYGYTF,TGCAGCGCCCAGGGGACAGGGACCAACTATGGCTACACCTTC
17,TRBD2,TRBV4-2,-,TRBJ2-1,CASSQDLQRESINEQFF,TGTGCCAGCAGCCAAGATCTGCAGCGGGAGTCGATCAATGAGCAGTTCTTC
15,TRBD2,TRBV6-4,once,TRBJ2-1,CASSDGGSHNNEQFF,TGTGCCAGCAGTGATGGCGGGAGTCACAACAATGAGCAGTTCTTC
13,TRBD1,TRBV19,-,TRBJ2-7,CASSIRDSYEQYF,TGTGCCAGTAGTATTCGGGACAGCTACGAGCAGTACTTC
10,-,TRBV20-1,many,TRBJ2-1,CSATGNEQFF,TGCAGTGCAACGGGAAATGAGCAGTTCTTC
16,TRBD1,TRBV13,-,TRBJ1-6,CASNRGQDLYNSPLHF,TGTGCCAGCAACCGGGGACAGGACCTCTATAATTCACCCCTCCACTTT
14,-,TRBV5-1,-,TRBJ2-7,CASSLDRATGEQYF,TGCGCCAGCAGCTTGGACCGCGCCACTGGCGAGCAGTACTTC
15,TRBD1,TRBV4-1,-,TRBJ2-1,CASSHDRGSYNEQFF,TGCGCCAGCAGCCATGACAGGGGCTCCTACAATGAGCAGTTCTTC
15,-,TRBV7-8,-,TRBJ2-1,CASSLEGTPYNEQFF,TGTGCCAGCAGCTTAGAGGGGACTCCCTACAATGAGCAGTTCTTC
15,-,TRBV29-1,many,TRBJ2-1,CSVERAESSYNEQFF,TGCAGCGTTGAAAGAGCGGAGAGCTCCTACAATGAGCAGTTCTTC
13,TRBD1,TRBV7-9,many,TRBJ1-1,CASSLGQGVEAFF,TGTGCCAGCAGCCTGGGACAGGGAGTGGAAGCTTTCTTT
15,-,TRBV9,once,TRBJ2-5,CASSGHLGVEETQYF,TGTGCCAGCAGCGGACATTTGGGGGTTGAGGAGACCCAGTACTTC
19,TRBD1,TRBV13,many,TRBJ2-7,CASSHTGTGRKLTSYEQYF,TGTGCCAGCAGTCACACCGGGACAGGCCGTAAACTGACATCCTACGAGCAGTACTTC
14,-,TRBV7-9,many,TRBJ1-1,CASSFLEGPGEAFF,TGTGCCAGCAGCTTCTTGGAGGGGCCAGGTGAAGCTTTCTTT
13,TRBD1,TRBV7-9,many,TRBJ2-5,CASSTDRDETQYF,TGTGCCAGCAGCACCGACAGGGATGAGACCCAGTACTTC
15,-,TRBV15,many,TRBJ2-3,CATSTYQGSTDTQYF,TGTGCCACCAGCACTTATCAGGGGAGCACAGATACGCAGTATTTT
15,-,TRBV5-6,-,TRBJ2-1,CASSLAVGVSDEQFF,TGTGCCAGCAGCTTGGCGGTGGGAGTCTCGGATGAGCAGTTCTTC
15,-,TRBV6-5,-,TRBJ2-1,CASIFSGAVTNEQFF,TGTGCCAGCATTTTTAGCGGAGCCGTCACTAATGAGCAGTTCTTC
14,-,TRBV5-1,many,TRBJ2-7,CASSFRGPTYEQYF,TGCGCCAGCAGCTTTCGGGGCCCCACCTACGAGCAGTACTTC
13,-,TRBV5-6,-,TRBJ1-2,CARSRGDNYGYTF,TGTGCCAGGAGCCGCGGGGACAACTATGGCTACACCTTC
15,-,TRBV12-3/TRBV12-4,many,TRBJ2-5,CASRKQGSHQETQYF,TGTGCCAGCAGGAAACAGGGATCGCACCAAGAGACCCAGTACTTC
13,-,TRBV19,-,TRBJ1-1,CASSEQGRAEAFF,TGTGCCAGTAGCGAACAGGGACGGGCTGAAGCTTTCTTT
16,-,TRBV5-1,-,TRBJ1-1,CASSWGEGHMNTEAFF,TGCGCCAGCAGCTGGGGAGAGGGGCACATGAACACTGAAGCTTTCTTT
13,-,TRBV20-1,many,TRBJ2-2,CSARPWGAGELFF,TGCAGTGCTAGACCTTGGGGGGCCGGGGAGCTGTTTTTT
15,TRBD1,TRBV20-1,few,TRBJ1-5,CSAHRGEALWQPQHF,TGCAGTGCTCACAGGGGGGAGGCTCTTTGGCAGCCCCAGCATTTT